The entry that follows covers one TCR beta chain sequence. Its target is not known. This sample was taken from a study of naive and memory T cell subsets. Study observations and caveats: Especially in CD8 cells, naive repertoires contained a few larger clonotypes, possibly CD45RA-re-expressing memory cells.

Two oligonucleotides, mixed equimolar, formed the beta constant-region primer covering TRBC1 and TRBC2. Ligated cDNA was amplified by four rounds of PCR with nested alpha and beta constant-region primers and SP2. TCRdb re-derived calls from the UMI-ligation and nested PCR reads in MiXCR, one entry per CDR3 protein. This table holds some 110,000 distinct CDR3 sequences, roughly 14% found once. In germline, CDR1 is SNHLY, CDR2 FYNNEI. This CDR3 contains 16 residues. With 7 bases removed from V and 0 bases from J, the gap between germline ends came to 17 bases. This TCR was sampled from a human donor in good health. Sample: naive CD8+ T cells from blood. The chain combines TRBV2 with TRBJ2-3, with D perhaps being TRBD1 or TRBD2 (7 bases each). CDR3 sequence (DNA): TGTGCCAGCACTCATCCGGGGGGACAGAGCACAGATACGCAGTATTTT. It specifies CASTHPGGQSTDTQYF.